This TCR beta chain was observed in a study of neurological immune-mediated disorders. This clonotype was counted ten times or more. Trimming removed 6 bases from V and 1 base from J; junction bases left unmatched: 17. The CDR3 loop spans 19 amino acids. Germline V gives CDR1 SEHNR, CDR2 FQNEAQ (reference sequence). Time point reported: longitudinal time-point 2. The making of cDNA relied on 5'RACE with 10-nucleotide random UMIs. Via MiXCR, TCRdb re-called the 5' RACE reads, giving one row per CDR3 protein. The data contain about 60,000 distinct CDR3 sequences, more than 7.5% of them seen just once; the ten biggest clones take up about an eighth.

The sequencing sample was made of PBMCs. This TCR was recovered from a man younger than 40 in good health. This chain connects TRBV7-9 to TRBJ2-5; 10 nucleotides agree with TRBD1. The CDR3 loop reads CASSGASGDRGRSQETQYF. DNA of the CDR3: TGTGCCAGCAGTGGGGCGTCCGGGGACAGGGGACGATCCCAAGAGACCCAGTACTTC.